This T cell receptor (beta chain) emerged from a study of lymphopenia after photon versus proton radiotherapy. The germline V gene has CDR1 MDHEN and CDR2 SYDVKM. The CDR3 extends over 14 amino acids. Trimming pared 4 bases from V and 5 bases from J, leaving 14 bases between. As concerns this clone: What it binds is unknown.

Method: immunoSEQ multiplex PCR; TCRdb's copy keeps in-frame clones and lacks some. The sample lists 150,000 to 200,000 clones, roughly nine tenths occurring once. The study, taken as a whole, reports: Photon-treated patients lost naive T cells and TCR diversity; proton-treated stayed stable. After the lymphocyte nadir, photon-treated repertoires showed oligoclonal expansion, especially of CD8+ Temra cells. Post-nadir TCR diversity decline inversely tracked overall survival among those who died.

V gene TRBV28 combines with J gene TRBJ2-5, with unresolved D. The sample in question was peripheral blood, obtained from a patient treated with photon-based radiotherapy. The receptor was derived from a man aged 50 or older with gastric cancer. CDR3 sequence: CASSSPLGSETQYF. In nucleotides, the CDR3 is TGTGCCAGCAGTTCACCCTTGGGAAGCGAGACCCAGTACTTC. Full variable domain (remainder filled in from reference TRBV28 and TRBJ2-5): DVKVTQSSRYLVKRTGEKVFLECVQDMDHENMFWYRQDPGLGLRLIYFSYDVKMKEKGDIPEGYSVSREKKERFSLILESASTNQTSMYLCASSSPLGSETQYFGPGTRLLVL.